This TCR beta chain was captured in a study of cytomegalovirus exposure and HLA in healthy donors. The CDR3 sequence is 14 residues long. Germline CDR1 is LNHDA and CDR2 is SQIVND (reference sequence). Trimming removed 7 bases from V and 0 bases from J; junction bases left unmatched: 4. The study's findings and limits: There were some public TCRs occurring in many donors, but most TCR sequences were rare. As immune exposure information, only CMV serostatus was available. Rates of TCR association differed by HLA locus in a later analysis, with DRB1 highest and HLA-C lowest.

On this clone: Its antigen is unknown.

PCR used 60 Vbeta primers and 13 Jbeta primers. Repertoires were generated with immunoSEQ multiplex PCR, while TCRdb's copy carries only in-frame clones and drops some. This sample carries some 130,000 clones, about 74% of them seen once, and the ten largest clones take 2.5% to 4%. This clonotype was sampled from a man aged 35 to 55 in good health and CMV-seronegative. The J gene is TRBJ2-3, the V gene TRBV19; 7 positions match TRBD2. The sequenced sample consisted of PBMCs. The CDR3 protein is CASTPAGSTDTQYF. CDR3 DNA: TGTGCCAGTACCCCAGCGGGAAGCACAGATACGCAGTATTTT.